Listed here are 9 T cell receptor beta chains from one sample, sequenced in a study of blood T cell repertoires in COVID-19. The assay was immunoSEQ multiplex PCR, and TCRdb's table has in-frame clones only and misses some. This table holds approximately 60,000 clones, about 80% found once. The specimen was peripheral blood. Receptors were obtained from a woman older than 75 with acute or convalescent COVID-19.

The V and J genes are TRBV30 and TRBJ1-5, with TRBD1 matching 7 bases. Germline CDR1 and CDR2: GTSNPN and SVGIG (reference sequence). Trimming took 4 bases from V and 6 from J; bases not matched to a gene: 6. The CDR3 consists of 13 residues. This chain's CDR3 is CAWTHRGSQPQHF. CDR3 nucleotide sequence: TGTGCCTGGACCCACAGGGGCAGTCAGCCCCAGCATTTT.

The chain links TRBV19 to TRBJ2-1, with 8 bases that match TRBD2. The J segment lost 7 bases and the V segment lost 1 base, leaving 6 bases of the junction unmatched. This CDR3 is built from 15 residues. The germline gives CDR1 LNHDA, CDR2 SQIVND (reference sequence). The CDR3 DNA follows: TGTGCCAGTAGTATAGGGGGACTAGAGACGAATGAGCAGTTCTTC. Translating gives CASSIGGLETNEQFF.

The chain links TRBV3-1 (or the pseudogene TRBV3-2) to TRBJ2-7; the match to TRBD2 covers 12 bases. The CDR3 covers 15 residues. Germline CDR1 is LGHDT and CDR2 is YNNKEL (reference sequence). Losses at the gene ends were 4 bases for V and 5 bases for J; bases not matched to a gene: 6. The CDR3 reads CASSPSSGRAHEQYF. CDR3 DNA: TGTGCCAGCAGCCCTTCTAGCGGGAGGGCCCACGAGCAGTACTTC.

V and J are TRBV12-3 or TRBV12-4 and TRBJ1-1, with D unresolved. Trimming left V 7 bases short and J 2 bases short, with 11 bases between. The CDR3 spans 13 residues. In DNA form, the CDR3 reads TGTGCCAGCATCTTCACAAGAAACACTGAAGCTTTCTTT. It specifies CASIFTRNTEAFF.

This chain uses TRBV7-6 with TRBJ2-1; TRBD2 agrees at 9 bases. V shed 4 bases and J 9 bases; nucleotides not matched to a gene: 10. Per germline, CDR1 SGHVS and CDR2 FNYEAQ. CDR3 length equals 15 residues. CDR3 DNA sequence: TGTGCCAGCAGCTCTAGCGGGGCCGTCTCGAGTGAGCAGTTCTTC. This codes for CASSSSGAVSSEQFF.

The rearrangement uses TRBV29-1 and TRBJ1-1, with 11 bases aligning to TRBD1. Germline-derived CDR1 and CDR2 are SQVTM and ANQGSEA. The CDR3 length is 14 residues. The V gene end was trimmed by 8 bases and the J gene end by 1 base; junction bases not matched to a gene: 6. The CDR3 DNA reads TGCAGCACCGGGACAGGGGGATGGAACACTGAAGCTTTCTTT. This translates into CSTGTGGWNTEAFF. The entire variable domain, with the rest obtained from reference TRBV29-1 and TRBJ1-1, is as follows: SAVISQKPSRDICQRGTSLTIQCQVDSQVTMMFWYRQQPGQSLTLIATANQGSEATYESGFVIDKFPISRPNLTFSTLTVSNMSPEDSSIYLCSTGTGGWNTEAFFGQGTRLTVV.

The chain uses TRBV28 and TRBJ1-2, with TRBD1 matching over 9 bases. This CDR3 region has 15 residues. V lost 6 bases and J lost 8; bases outside the gene matches: 13. From germline, CDR1 is MDHEN and CDR2 SYDVKM. The CDR3 sequence is CASRGGQGLIGGYTF. CDR3 sequence (DNA): TGTGCCAGCAGGGGGGGACAGGGTCTAATCGGCGGCTACACCTTC.

V gene TRBV7-6 combines with J gene TRBJ2-3; D ambiguous. Trimming stripped 5 bases from V and 2 bases from J, with 17 bases between. The CDR3 is made up of 16 amino acids. Germline CDR1 is SGHVS and CDR2 is FNYEAQ. The CDR3 spells CASSTQFSRLTDTQYF. The CDR3 region has the DNA TGTGCCAGCAGCACCCAGTTCAGCAGGCTCACAGATACGCAGTATTTT.

This clone was detected a few times. The chain combines TRBV5-1 with TRBJ1-5, with 10 bases identical to TRBD1. Germline values: CDR1 SGHRS, CDR2 YFSETQ. The CDR3 is 15 residues long. Unmatched junction bases numbered 5, after V lost 3 bases and J lost 5 bases. The CDR3 DNA sequence: TGCGCCAGCAGCTGGGGGACAGGGGAGGATCAGCCCCAGCATTTT. Translated: CASSWGTGEDQPQHF.